The clone carrying this TCR beta chain came up a few times. Its antigen is currently unknown. This sample stems from a study of cytomegalovirus exposure and HLA in healthy donors. Points from the study as a whole: In vitro testing confirmed a few CMV-associated chains as specific for CMV antigens. Accounts indicate the classifier identified cytomegalovirus status with strong specificity and sensitivity.

The CDR3 spans 13 residues. Trimming stripped 4 bases from V and 1 base from J, with 9 bases between. CDR1 and CDR2 from the germline V gene are SGDLS and YYNGEE. It was the approximately 120-subject validation cohort, separate from the roughly 700-subject first cohort, to which the donors belonged. Clones were read by immunoSEQ multiplex PCR, and TCRdb kept only the in-frame ones, dropping some. The table lists 300,000 to 450,000 clones, 70% to 90% of them singletons. The chain combines TRBV9 with TRBJ2-7; maybe TRBD1 (6 bases). The sequenced material came from PBMCs. The source is a woman under 30 in good health and CMV-seronegative. The CDR3 bases are TGTGCCAGCAGCCGAGGGGGTTCCTACGAGCAGTACTTC. This codes for CASSRGGSYEQYF.